The T cell receptor beta chain under discussion was sequenced for a study of blood T cell repertoires in COVID-19. CDR1 and CDR2 (germline): SGDLS, YYNGEE. With 0 bases removed from V and 2 bases from J, the gap between germline ends came to 9 bases. This CDR3 is 15 amino acids long. Sequencing used immunoSEQ multiplex PCR; TCRdb keeps in-frame clones, though not all of them. The sample records more than 250,000 clones, around 83% being singletons. This clonotype was sampled from a man aged 40-49 years who had been exposed to COVID-19. The chain employs TRBV9 and TRBJ2-1, with D hard to call. Sequencing was done on a sample of PBMCs or T cells enriched from blood (not recorded which). The CDR3 DNA reads as TGTGCCAGCAGCGTAGGAGCTGCTCCCTACAATGAGCAGTTCTTC. Its protein is CASSVGAAPYNEQFF. The entire variable domain, with the rest obtained from reference TRBV9 and TRBJ2-1, is as follows: DSGVTQTPKHLITATGQRVTLRCSPRSGDLSVYWYQQSLDQGLQFLIQYYNGEERAKGNILERFSAQQFPDLHSELNLSSLELGDSALYFCASSVGAAPYNEQFFGPGTRLTVL.